This entry lists 16 T cell receptor beta chains sequenced from one sample in a study of blood T cell repertoires in COVID-19 (dated by TCRdb to between 2020 and 2021). The library was made by the immunoSEQ multiplex PCR assay. Imported from immuneACCESS, the table was reduced by TCRdb to in-frame sequences with V and J called. These copies leave out some clones; in studies compared against another copy, an unresolved V gene accounts for under half, and the cause of the remainder is not known. For this sample there are about 290,000 clones; about 89% appear just once. 1.5% to 2% of the sample lies in the top ten. Sample: PBMCs or T cells enriched from blood (not recorded which). Receptors originate from a woman aged 40 to 50 who had recovered from COVID-19.

This sequence joins TRBV5-6 and TRBJ1-2, with TRBD1 matching 9 bases. Trimming removed 4 bases from V and 8 bases from J; junction bases left unmatched: 6. This CDR3 contains 13 residues. Germline V CDR1 and CDR2: SGHDT, YYEEEE. DNA for the CDR3: TGTGCCAGCAGCCTACGACAGGGGGAGGGCTACACCTTC. Encoded protein: CASSLRQGEGYTF.

V usage is TRBV7-2 and J usage is TRBJ1-2, with 8 bases that match TRBD1. The CDR3 is 17 residues long. The V segment lost 5 bases and the J segment 9 bases; nucleotides outside the gene matches: 20. The germline gives CDR1 SGHTA, CDR2 FQGNSA. CDR3 nucleotides: TGTGCCAGCAGCGCCTCCGGGACAGGAGATTCGCTGGTGAGCTACACCTTC. Translating it yields CASSASGTGDSLVSYTF.

The chain combines TRBV30 with TRBJ1-2; D remains unclear. This CDR3 is 11 amino acids long. Germline CDR1 reads GTSNPN; CDR2 reads SVGIG (reference sequence). V lost 3 bases to trimming and J lost 1 base, with 3 bases between them. The CDR3 spells CAWRLNYGYTF. CDR3 DNA: TGTGCCTGGAGACTTAACTATGGCTACACCTTC.

Written as DNA, the CDR3 is TGTGCCAGTTTCCCCGGGACAACGAACACTGAAGCTTTCTTT. This codes for CASFPGTTNTEAFF. V and J are TRBV19 and TRBJ1-1, with a tentative D call TRBD1 (6 bases). Germline-derived CDR1 and CDR2 are LNHDA and SQIVND (reference sequence). V dropped 8 bases and J dropped 1 base, with 14 bases sitting between them. This CDR3 is built from 14 residues.

The rearrangement links TRBV6-5 to TRBJ2-7; 9 bases line up with TRBD1. The V and J ends lost 6 bases and 1 base, in that order; junction bases with no gene match: 4. Germline CDR1 reads MNHEY; CDR2 reads SVGAGI. The CDR3 sequence is 14 residues long. CDR3 bases: TGTGCCAGCAGGGGACAGGGCCTTTCCTACGAGCAGTACTTC. Translated, it gives CASRGQGLSYEQYF.

CDR3 nucleotides: TGTGCCAGCAGTTTCAGGGGTGATCAGCCCCAGCATTTT. Translated, it gives CASSFRGDQPQHF. The chain uses TRBV27 and TRBJ1-5; perhaps TRBD1 as D (6 bases). V shed 3 bases and J shed 5 bases, with 8 bases lying between them. The CDR3 has 13 residues. CDR1 is MNHEY and CDR2 is SMNVEV in the germline V gene (reference sequence).

CDR3 bases: TGTGCCAGCTCAGCCACAAGTTACTCTGGAAACACCATATATTTT. It is translated as CASSATSYSGNTIYF. The rearrangement uses TRBV18 and TRBJ1-3, with D unclear. Trimming removed 5 bases from V and 0 bases from J, with 11 bases in between. The CDR3 is made up of 15 amino acids. The germline V gene has CDR1 KGHSH and CDR2 LQKENI.

The rearrangement uses TRBV5-1 and TRBJ1-1, with 10 nucleotides matching TRBD1. The V and J ends lost 4 bases and 6 bases, in that order; junction bases with no gene match: 9. Per germline, CDR1 SGHRS and CDR2 YFSETQ. The CDR3 is 15 amino acids. The CDR3 here is CASSEGQGSPSEAFF. The CDR3, as DNA: TGCGCCAGCAGCGAGGGACAGGGGAGCCCTTCTGAAGCTTTCTTT.

The chain links TRBV5-1 to TRBJ1-1; 7 bases are a match to TRBD1. J was trimmed by 7 bases and V by 1 base; bases with no gene match: 4. There are 13 residues in the CDR3. Germline V gene data show CDR1 as SGHRS and CDR2 as YFSETQ. CDR3 protein: CASSLSAGGEAFF. The DNA of the CDR3 is TGCGCCAGCAGCTTGAGCGCAGGGGGTGAAGCTTTCTTT. Using reference TRBV5-1 and TRBJ1-1 for the parts outside the CDR3, the full variable domain is KAGVTQTPRYLIKTRGQQVTLSCSPISGHRSVSWYQQTPGQGLQFLFEYFSETQRNKGNFPGRFSGRQFSNSRSEMNVSTLELGDSALYLCASSLSAGGEAFFGQGTRLTVV.

In its sample, this clone was seen once. The CDR3 DNA reads as TGTGCCAGCAGCTCCTACTTAGCGGGTGAGCAGTTCTTC. Protein product: CASSSYLAGEQFF. The J gene is TRBJ2-1, the V gene TRBV7-3; 7 bases line up with TRBD2. Germline CDR1 SGHTA, CDR2 FQGTGA. CDR3 length: 13 amino acids. The junction had 6 bases not matched to a gene; V was cut back by 4 bases and J by 9 bases.

The chain employs TRBV11-2 and TRBJ2-1, with D maybe TRBD2 (6 bases). Germline V lookup: CDR1 SGHAT, CDR2 FQNNGV. Between the trimmed V and J ends, which lost 3 bases and 8 bases, there was a span of 17 bases. CDR3 length: 15 residues. CDR3 region: CASSFRRGPLDEQFF. In nucleotides, the CDR3 is TGTGCCAGCAGCTTCCGGCGGGGACCCTTGGATGAGCAGTTCTTC.

The chain couples TRBV18 to TRBJ1-1, with TRBD1 identical over 8 bases. V lost 4 bases, J lost 7 bases, and 8 bases stayed unmatched. Germline V lookup: CDR1 KGHSH, CDR2 LQKENI. The length of the CDR3 is 14 residues. In DNA, the CDR3 is TGTGCCAGCTCACAAACGGACAGGGACAGTGAAGCTTTCTTT. Translated, it gives CASSQTDRDSEAFF.

V gene TRBV19 combines with J gene TRBJ2-3, with 7 bases matching TRBD1. J was trimmed by 0 bases and V by 10 bases; bases with no gene match: 4. The germline CDR1 and CDR2 sequences are LNHDA and SQIVND (reference sequence). The CDR3 extends over 13 amino acids. The CDR3 is CATAQGSTDTQYF. The CDR3 DNA follows: TGTGCCACCGCACAGGGGAGCACAGATACGCAGTATTTT. Full variable domain (rest looked up from reference TRBV19 and TRBJ2-3): DGGITQSPKYLFRKEGQNVTLSCEQNLNHDAMYWYRQDPGQGLRLIYYSQIVNDFQKGDIAEGYSVSREKKESFPLTVTSAQKNPTAFYLCATAQGSTDTQYFGPGTRLTVL.

The chain employs TRBV5-1 and TRBJ2-1, with D possibly matching TRBD2 (6 bases). The V gene's germline CDR1 is SGHRS and CDR2 YFSETQ. Deletions cut 0 bases from V and 5 bases from J, with 9 bases between. This CDR3 has 14 residues. The CDR3 nucleotides are TGCGCCAGCAGCTTGGGACTAGATAACAATGAGCAGTTCTTC. Translating it yields CASSLGLDNNEQFF.

V is TRBV5-1 and J is TRBJ1-1; 8 positions match TRBD1. In germline, CDR1 is SGHRS, CDR2 YFSETQ. V lost 5 bases and J lost 0; bases outside the gene matches: 0. This CDR3 spans 13 amino acids. CDR3 sequence reads: CASRGQVNTEAFF. The DNA of the CDR3 is TGCGCCAGCAGGGGACAGGTGAACACTGAAGCTTTCTTT.

In this sample, this clone turned up once. The chain recombines TRBV29-1 with TRBJ1-1; TRBD1 aligns across 12 bases. The germline V gene has CDR1 SQVTM and CDR2 ANQGSEA. Trimming cost V 6 bases and J 5 bases; bases outside gene matches: 10. The CDR3 is made up of 15 amino acids. The CDR3 nucleotides are TGCAGCGTGAGGGGGACAGGGGGCGTCGCGACTGAAGCTTTCTTT. Translation gives CSVRGTGGVATEAFF.